This T cell receptor (beta chain) was sequenced in a study of regulatory T cells in long-lasting Graves disease. Assembly of TCR beta libraries relied on iRepertoire HTBI primers together with Arm-PCR of CDR3 regions. One entry per CDR3 protein results from TCRdb running MiXCR on the multiplex PCR reads. The sample yields approximately 270,000 distinct CDR3 sequences, around 18% seen once. The table lists this clonotype with many counts. The time point denotes: newly diagnosed GD, antithyroid drugs for less than 3 months. Extracted PBMC RNA gave rise to the TCR library. The CDR3 extends over 13 amino acids. CDR1 is MNHEY and CDR2 is SVGEGT in the germline V gene. The V gene lost 2 bases and the J gene lost 5 bases, with 7 bases spanning the gap. These data were likewise used in another study, on T cells in Graves' hyperthyroidism and ophthalmopathy. That study adds: A first-round RT-PCR of the TCR CDR3 used the HTBI primer set.

The V gene is TRBV6-2 or TRBV6-3, the J gene TRBJ1-5, with unresolved D. This sequence was found in a woman in her 30s with Graves disease. The source was peripheral blood mononuclear cells (PBMCs), collected at new diagnosis, from a patient treated with antithyroid drugs. CDR3 nucleotides: TGTGCCAGCAGTTACCGCCCTCATCAGCCCCAGCATTTT. As protein: CASSYRPHQPQHF.